A single sample gave rise to the 20 T cell receptor beta chains below, sequenced in a study of CD8 T cells in ankylosing spondylitis. Study outcomes and limitations: Fewer than ten highly homologous variants made up a TCR beta motif that seemed to typify ankylosing spondylitis blood.

TCRdb ran MiXCR on the 5' RACE reads and lists one entry per CDR3 protein. This sample has 700,000 or so distinct CDR3 sequences, with under 20% found just once. No antigen has been identified for these receptors. Specimen: blood, either unsorted or a sorted T cell fraction (not recorded which). Receptors originate from a male donor with ankylosing spondylitis.

Only a few counts were recorded for this clonotype. The rearrangement links TRBV7-2 to TRBJ2-1, with a tentative D call TRBD2 (5 bases). Germline lookup yields CDR1 SGHTA and CDR2 FQGNSA. The V and J ends lost 1 base and 8 bases respectively, with 9 bases between them. CDR3 length: 13 amino acids. The CDR3, as DNA: TGTGCCAGCAGCTTAGGACTATACGATGAGCAGTTCTTC. Translation gives CASSLGLYDEQFF.

The chain joins TRBV5-1 to TRBJ2-3; D may be TRBD1 (6 bases). The CDR3 loop spans 13 amino acids. Germline loops: CDR1 SGHRS, CDR2 YFSETQ. The V gene lost 4 bases and the J gene lost 3 bases, with 9 bases spanning the gap. As DNA, the CDR3 is TGCGCCAGCAGCCGGACAGTGACAGATACGCAGTATTTT. Its protein product is CASSRTVTDTQYF. The variable domain in full, with the rest retrieved from reference TRBV5-1 and TRBJ2-3, is KAGVTQTPRYLIKTRGQQVTLSCSPISGHRSVSWYQQTPGQGLQFLFEYFSETQRNKGNFPGRFSGRQFSNSRSEMNVSTLELGDSALYLCASSRTVTDTQYFGPGTRLTVL.

This clonotype showed up just a few times. This rearrangement joins TRBV5-1 to TRBJ1-1; perhaps TRBD1 as D (6 bases). Germline CDR1 and CDR2: SGHRS and YFSETQ. The CDR3 length is 16 residues. The germline V and J ends were trimmed by 0 bases and 2 bases, with 14 bases remaining between them. CDR3 nucleotides: TGCGCCAGCAGCTTGGTTACAGGACAGAGAAACACTGAAGCTTTCTTT. Its translation: CASSLVTGQRNTEAFF.

This clonotype has at least ten counts. V and J are TRBV12-3 or TRBV12-4 and TRBJ1-5, with D perhaps TRBD1 (5 bases). The V and J ends lost 1 base and 6 bases respectively, with 10 bases between them. This CDR3 contains 14 residues. CDR3 residues: CASSLGGVRQPQHF. In DNA form, the CDR3 reads TGTGCCAGCAGTTTAGGGGGGGTTCGTCAGCCCCAGCATTTT.

The table lists this clonotype with a few counts. In DNA form, the CDR3 reads TGCAGCGTTGTCGACAGGTACCAAGAGACCCAGTACTTC. It encodes CSVVDRYQETQYF. The chain carries TRBV29-1 and TRBJ2-5; maybe TRBD1 (6 bases). V gave up 4 bases and J gave up 0 bases, with 9 bases separating them. The CDR3 sequence is 13 residues long. Germline lookup yields CDR1 SQVTM and CDR2 ANQGSEA.

There are a few counts of this clonotype. In nucleotides, the CDR3 is TGTGCCAGCAGTGAAGCGTCGCCCGGGGACTCCCCCTACGAGCAGTACTTC. Protein sequence: CASSEASPGDSPYEQYF. V usage is TRBV2 and J usage is TRBJ2-7; maybe TRBD2 (6 bases). Per the germline V gene, CDR1 is SNHLY and CDR2 is FYNNEI. Trimming removed 0 bases at V and 2 bases at J, with 17 bases between. This CDR3 has 17 residues.

The CDR3 sequence: CASRPGTSGYGDTQYF. DNA of the CDR3: TGTGCCAGCAGGCCCGGGACATCTGGCTATGGAGATACGCAGTATTTT. The genes are TRBV2 and TRBJ2-3, with D possibly matching TRBD1 (6 bases). CDR1 and CDR2 (germline): SNHLY, FYNNEI. With 6 bases removed from V and 5 bases from J, the gap between germline ends came to 21 bases. The CDR3 runs 16 residues.

This chain links TRBV20-1 with TRBJ2-7; D gene ambiguous. Trimming left V 0 bases short and J 3 bases short, with 3 bases between. The CDR3 runs to 11 residues. Germline loops: CDR1 DFQATT, CDR2 SNEGSKA (reference sequence). DNA for the CDR3: TGCAGTGCTAGAGAGGGCTACGAGCAGTACTTC. Translation gives CSAREGYEQYF.

This clonotype has a count of ten or more. The V and J genes are TRBV7-9 and TRBJ2-7; D remains ambiguous. The CDR3 length is 14 residues. The V gene's germline CDR1 is SEHNR and CDR2 FQNEAQ (reference sequence). V lost 1 base and J 4 bases, leaving 11 bases between the germline ends. The CDR3 region is CASSLGDSLYEQYF. Written as DNA, the CDR3 is TGTGCCAGCAGCTTAGGGGATAGCTTATACGAGCAGTACTTC.

This chain links TRBV29-1 with TRBJ2-3, with 7 positions matching TRBD1. J was trimmed by 4 bases and V by 1 base; bases with no gene match: 2. The germline gives CDR1 SQVTM, CDR2 ANQGSEA. The CDR3 covers 13 residues. CDR3 sequence reads: CSVEGQGADTQYF. CDR3 coding DNA: TGCAGCGTTGAAGGACAGGGTGCAGATACGCAGTATTTT.

V is TRBV24-1 and J is TRBJ2-3; possibly TRBD2 for D (5 bases). Germline CDR1 reads KGHDR; CDR2 reads SFDVKD. The germline V and J ends were trimmed by 0 bases and 6 bases, with 6 bases remaining between them. The CDR3 covers 13 residues. The CDR3 protein is CATSDLWRDTQYF. The CDR3 DNA is TGTGCCACCAGTGATTTGTGGAGGGATACGCAGTATTTT.

The rearrangement links TRBV20-1 to TRBJ2-1; 8 bases are shared with TRBD2. Germline CDR1 is DFQATT and CDR2 is SNEGSKA (reference sequence). CDR3 length: 15 amino acids. Trimming cost V 3 bases and J 4 bases; bases outside gene matches: 8. In DNA form, the CDR3 reads TGCAGTGCTAGCCCAGCGGGGGACCTTTACAATGAGCAGTTCTTC. It encodes CSASPAGDLYNEQFF.

The chain carries TRBV9 and TRBJ1-1, with a tentative D call TRBD1 (5 bases). The CDR3 length is 17 residues. Between the trimmed V and J ends, which lost 3 bases and 1 base, there was a span of 19 bases. The germline gives CDR1 SGDLS, CDR2 YYNGEE. CDR3 in DNA: TGTGCCAGCAGCGCCGGGACGCGGGAATCCGCGAACACTGAAGCTTTCTTT. The encoded protein is CASSAGTRESANTEAFF.

In its sample, this clonotype was seen a few times. The CDR3, as DNA: TGTGCCAGCAGTTCCTCCCGGGCGCAGACGTCCGGCTACACCTTC. Translating gives CASSSSRAQTSGYTF. V and J are TRBV7-2 and TRBJ1-2; D remains ambiguous. This CDR3 is 15 amino acids long. V lost 6 bases and J lost 8, with 22 bases in between. Per germline, CDR1 SGHTA and CDR2 FQGNSA.

V usage is TRBV20-1 and J usage is TRBJ2-3, with TRBD2 matching 10 bases. The V gene end was trimmed by 6 bases and the J gene end by 2 bases; junction bases not matched to a gene: 5. Germline lookup yields CDR1 DFQATT and CDR2 SNEGSKA (reference sequence). This CDR3 is 14 amino acids long. In DNA, the CDR3 is TGCAGTGCGATGACTAGCGGGTTCACAGATACGCAGTATTTT. Encoded protein: CSAMTSGFTDTQYF.

The chain is built from TRBV30 and TRBJ1-5; 9 bases line up with TRBD1. This CDR3 region has 15 residues. Trimming took 3 bases from V and 5 from J; bases not matched to a gene: 8. Germline CDR1 is GTSNPN and CDR2 is SVGIG (reference sequence). In nucleotides, the CDR3 is TGTGCCTGGAGACTAAGGGACAGGGCGGATCAGCCCCAGCATTTT. Amino acids: CAWRLRDRADQPQHF.

This chain links TRBV6-5 with TRBJ2-1; possibly TRBD1 for D (6 bases). Germline loops: CDR1 MNHEY, CDR2 SVGAGI. Trimming removed 4 bases from V and 6 bases from J, with 16 bases in between. This CDR3 has 15 amino acids. The CDR3 region has the DNA TGTGCCAGCAGTTTCACCGGGCCAGGGGTCAATGAGCAGTTCTTC. Protein product: CASSFTGPGVNEQFF.

This CDR3 is CASSFEAGRGYEQYF. For the CDR3, the DNA is TGTGCCAGCAGTTTTGAGGCGGGACGGGGATACGAGCAGTACTTC. The V gene is TRBV27, the J gene TRBJ2-7; D may be TRBD2 (6 bases). The length of the CDR3 is 15 residues. Per the germline V gene, CDR1 is MNHEY and CDR2 is SMNVEV (reference sequence). V was clipped by 3 bases and J by 4 bases, with 16 bases between them.

The chain is built from TRBV4-1 and TRBJ2-5; no clear D gene. Trimming removed 3 bases from V and 5 bases from J, with 19 bases in between. The V gene's germline CDR1 is MGHRA and CDR2 YSYEKL. This CDR3 is built from 16 residues. CDR3 in amino acids: CASSHLDKELRETQYF. The CDR3 DNA reads TGCGCCAGCAGCCACCTTGACAAGGAGCTTCGGGAGACCCAGTACTTC.

At least ten counts were recorded for this clonotype. The rearrangement joins TRBV2 to TRBJ1-3; TRBD1 is a possible D gene (6 bases). CDR3 length: 15 amino acids. Trimming took off 1 base at V and 0 bases at J, with 7 bases between the two ends. Germline V gives CDR1 SNHLY, CDR2 FYNNEI. In DNA, the CDR3 is TGTGCCAGCAGTGAAGACAGGGTCTCTGGAAACACCATATATTTT. This translates into CASSEDRVSGNTIYF.